This note documents a single T cell receptor (beta chain) sequence. Its antigen specificity is not known. No much larger clone exists at a distance of one base, and base qualities are not known. The data are from a study of cytomegalovirus exposure and HLA in healthy donors (dated by TCRdb to about 2017). About the study as a whole: According to a later analysis, the roughly 120 validation repertoires were produced on the same platform as the approximately 600 repertoires of the first cohort. The study aimed to test whether cataloging public T cell receptors could reveal signatures of past pathogen exposure. Besides the first cohort of 666 subjects, a separate validation cohort made up of 90 to 150 different subjects was used. The study combined high-throughput TCR immunosequencing, statistical association of individual TCRs with disease status, and machine learning to predict cytomegalovirus infection status. Overall study results and their limits: In vitro tests confirmed that a few of the cytomegalovirus-associated TCR beta chains recognize cytomegalovirus antigens. Across donors, most TCR sequences were observed very rarely, whereas some public TCRs were present in many individuals. All 120 repertoires were used to score co-occurrence in the validation cohort in a later analysis, because that analysis had no HLA typing for the cohort. The study gave a list of 150 to 200 TCR beta chains associated with cytomegalovirus. Of the cluster scores, approximately 94% were above 0 in a later analysis, which found that TCRs clustered in the first cohort also tended to co-occur in the 90 to 150 validation repertoires. The authors suggested that the approach could potentially be generalized to other disease states and immunological phenotypes. The classifier was reported to diagnose cytomegalovirus status with high specificity and sensitivity in both the original and validation cohorts.

Donors formed part of the validation cohort, which comprised about 120 subjects and was distinct from the first cohort of several hundred subjects. For this chain, trimming is 8 bases at the V end and 0 bases at the J end, and the number of junction bases without a gene match is 13. Reading the germline V gene gives CDR1 MGHDK and CDR2 SYGVNS. The CDR3 contains 16 residues, cysteine and phenylalanine counted. Of all the DNA, just the CDR3 is kept, 48 bases in frame from base 1. The method behind the library was the immunoSEQ multiplex PCR assay. In the original analysis: A statistical classification framework was built for diagnosing cytomegalovirus status from the catalog of TCR beta chain sequences. Entries here come from immuneACCESS through TCRdb and include only in-frame sequences with V and J called. Some clones fail to appear in such tables; in the studies checked, an unresolved V gene covers under half of the shortfall, and the cause of the remainder is unknown. V and J calls and clone size are copied from that table; D and trimming were computed from the DNA. In all, the sample holds over 150,000 clones, and about 90% of those were seen once. Of the sample, 3% to 3.5% falls within the top ten clones.

Sequenced sample: PBMCs. The receptor was isolated from a woman between 18 and 29 years old in good health and CMV-seropositive. Recombination connected TRBV25-1 to TRBJ2-7, and TRBD1 matches 7 of the central bases. The DNA is TGTGCCAGCGCTGGGATCTGGCCAGGGGGCTCCTACGAGCAGTACTTC. Translated, this is CASAGIWPGGSYEQYF.